What follows describes a single T cell receptor beta chain. The sample originates from a study of blood T cell repertoires in COVID-19. About the research overall: Nucleic acid was either cDNA or gDNA, and it came from T cells, B-cell-depleted T cells, or PBMCs.

Authors' data handling: Quantification of nucleated cells was approximated via reference gene primer amplification. The repertoire was sequenced with immunoSEQ multiplex PCR; TCRdb's copy has only in-frame clones and lacks some. That table is the source of V, J and clone size, and D and trimming were worked out from the DNA. In the table there are about 260,000 clones, 80% to 90% of which are singletons. Germline V gene data show CDR1 as MDHEN and CDR2 as SYDVKM. J was trimmed by 0 bases and V by 3 bases; bases with no gene match: 5. The CDR3 runs to 17 residues. The participants were between about 18 and 100 years old and came from about two dozen US areas. Allocation to cohorts depended on clinical history reported by the participants.

The receptor was isolated from a woman aged 30 to 39 with acute COVID-19. The genes are TRBV28 and TRBJ1-1, with TRBD1 matching over 12 bases. Sequencing was performed on PBMCs or T cells enriched from blood (not recorded which). CDR3: CASSFRDRGPLNTEAFF. The CDR3 DNA reads TGTGCCAGCAGTTTTAGGGACAGGGGGCCCTTGAACACTGAAGCTTTCTTT.